Listed here is a single T cell receptor (beta chain). These data belong to a study of cytomegalovirus exposure and HLA in healthy donors. After removal of 5 bases from V and 2 bases from J, the junction contained 5 bases not matched to a gene. This CDR3 spans 14 amino acids. CDR1 and CDR2 (germline): LNHDA, SQIVND (reference sequence). The PCR ran on 60 Vbeta and 13 Jbeta primers. Generated by immunoSEQ multiplex PCR, the TCRdb table keeps only in-frame clones and is missing some. This sample has more than 80,000 clones, with 82% found just once. Sample: PBMCs. The chain has TRBV19 and TRBJ1-2; 7 nucleotides line up with TRBD1. This sequence was found in a man aged 45-65 years in good health and CMV-seronegative. CDR3: CASSLGQWNYGYTF. The CDR3, as DNA: TGTGCCAGTAGTCTGGGACAGTGGAACTATGGCTACACCTTC.